These 8 T cell receptor beta chains share one sample of origin, sequenced in a study of blood T cell repertoires in COVID-19. TCRdb's copy holds only in-frame clones and misses some; the assay was immunoSEQ multiplex PCR. The sample yields about 250,000 clones, 88% seen once. The sequencing input was PBMCs or T cells enriched from blood (not recorded which). The receptors here all came from a woman aged 45-59 years who had recovered from COVID-19.

This chain links TRBV14 with TRBJ1-2; no clear D. V lost 0 bases and J lost 3, with 11 bases in between. The CDR3 sequence is 15 residues long. The V gene's germline CDR1 is SGHDN and CDR2 FVKESK. The chain's CDR3 is CASSQDPPPDYGYTF. The CDR3 DNA reads as TGTGCCAGCAGCCAAGATCCCCCGCCGGACTATGGCTACACCTTC.

CDR3 residues: CASRPTGDGNTIYF. CDR3 DNA: TGTGCCAGCAGACCTACAGGGGACGGAAACACCATATATTTT. The chain recombines TRBV5-5 with TRBJ1-3; TRBD1 matches at 7 bases. The junction had 6 bases not matched to a gene; V was cut back by 5 bases and J by 4 bases. Germline V CDR1 and CDR2: SGHKS, YYEKEE (reference sequence). CDR3 size: 14 residues.

This clone was recorded only once. V and J are TRBV28 and TRBJ2-3, with a tentative D call TRBD2 (6 bases). The CDR3 is made up of 14 amino acids. Germline CDR1 MDHEN, CDR2 SYDVKM. The V end was cut by 2 bases, the J end by 5 bases, with 11 bases between. The CDR3 protein is CASSLGGKGDTQYF. The CDR3 nucleotides read TGTGCCAGCAGTTTAGGGGGGAAGGGAGATACGCAGTATTTT. The variable domain in full, with the rest retrieved from reference TRBV28 and TRBJ2-3, is DVKVTQSSRYLVKRTGEKVFLECVQDMDHENMFWYRQDPGLGLRLIYFSYDVKMKEKGDIPEGYSVSREKKERFSLILESASTNQTSMYLCASSLGGKGDTQYFGPGTRLTVL.

This chain joins TRBV6-2 or TRBV6-3 and TRBJ2-7; 12 bases match TRBD2. The junction had 8 bases not matched to a gene; V was cut back by 0 bases and J by 2 bases. Germline assignment: CDR1 MNHEY and CDR2 SVGEGT. This CDR3 is 18 amino acids long. This CDR3 reads CASSYSSRPSGRAYEQYF. The CDR3 DNA is TGTGCCAGCAGTTACTCGAGTCGGCCTAGCGGGAGGGCCTACGAGCAGTACTTC.

The chain carries TRBV7-8 and TRBJ2-7, with 8 nucleotides matching TRBD2. Trimming at V came to 7 bases and at J to 1 base, leaving 6 bases not matched to a gene. Per germline, CDR1 SGHVS and CDR2 FQNEAQ. The CDR3 contains 14 residues. The CDR3 DNA is TGTGCCAGCACCGTAAGCGGGGGATCCTACGAGCAGTACTTC. It specifies CASTVSGGSYEQYF. The full variable domain, with the rest looked up from reference TRBV7-8 and TRBJ2-7, is GAGVSQSPRYKVAKRGQDVALRCDPISGHVSLFWYQQALGQGPEFLTYFQNEAQLDKSGLPSDRFFAERPEGSVSTLKIQRTQQEDSAVYLCASTVSGGSYEQYFGPGTRLTVT.

Concerning this clone: Germline is not matched at one junction end, which may reflect a read error. J is TRBJ2-5 and V is TRBV7-7; possible D gene TRBD2, 7 bases. CDR1 is SSHAT, CDR2 FNYEAQ, per germline (reference sequence). CDR3 size: 18 residues. For the CDR3, the DNA is TGTGCTAGCAGCTTAGCCCCTGCGGGGGCGGCGGTTTCGGAGACCCAGTACTTC. It encodes CASSLAPAGAAVSETQYF.

The V and J genes are TRBV18 and TRBJ1-1; D not resolved. The V gene's germline CDR1 is KGHSH and CDR2 LQKENI. The CDR3 loop spans 13 amino acids. Deletions cut 3 bases from V and 6 bases from J, with 11 bases between. The CDR3 sequence is CASSPWGEAEAFF. The CDR3 nucleotides read TGTGCCAGCTCACCCTGGGGAGAGGCTGAAGCTTTCTTT.

V usage is TRBV28 and J usage is TRBJ1-2, with 7 bases aligning to TRBD1. This CDR3 contains 14 residues. Germline lookup yields CDR1 MDHEN and CDR2 SYDVKM. V trimming: 4 bases; J trimming: 8 bases; junction bases outside the gene matches: 10. The CDR3 here is CASSSQGVVWGYTF. DNA of the CDR3: TGTGCCAGCAGTTCCCAGGGGGTAGTTTGGGGCTACACCTTC.